This TCR beta chain was sequenced during a study of shared clonotypes between healthy human individuals. Looking at the study overall: A donor's plate count was three for CD4 naive and three for CD4 memory; CD8 naive had two and CD8 memory one. General study points: Researchers found naive subsets generally carried larger estimated richness than memory subsets. Lower generation probabilities were found for non-shared clonotypes than for those shared by all four donors.

Investigators divided CD4+ cells into CD45RA+ naive and CD45RA-negative memory subsets. Clones were read by immunoSEQ multiplex PCR, and TCRdb kept only the in-frame ones, dropping some. The sample lists about a million clones, more than 65% seen once, with about 1.5% in the top ten. Germline-derived CDR1 and CDR2 are MNHEY and SMNVEV (reference sequence). The CDR3 runs to 15 residues. The junction had 2 bases not matched to a gene; V was cut back by 2 bases and J by 0 bases. Regarding this clone: Its specificity is unknown. Other DNA sequences in the sample encode the same CDR3.

The chain recombines TRBV27 with TRBJ2-3; TRBD2 matches 7 bases. The TCR originated in a young man in good health. The sequencing sample was made of memory CD4+ T cells sorted from blood. Stated subset: CD45RA-negative fraction. CDR3 residues: CASSLSGISTDTQYF. The DNA of the CDR3 is TGTGCCAGCAGTTTAAGCGGGATTAGCACAGATACGCAGTATTTT.